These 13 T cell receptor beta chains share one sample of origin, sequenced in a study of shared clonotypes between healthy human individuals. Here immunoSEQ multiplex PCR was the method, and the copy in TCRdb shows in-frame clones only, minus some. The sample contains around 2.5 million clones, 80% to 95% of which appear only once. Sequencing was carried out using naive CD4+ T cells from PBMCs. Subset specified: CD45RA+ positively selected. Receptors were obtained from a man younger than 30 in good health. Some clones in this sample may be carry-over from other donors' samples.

The CDR3 nucleotides read TGTGCCAGCAGCTACCTAGGCTACGAGCAGTACTTC. Translation: CASSYLGYEQYF. The chain combines TRBV7-9 with TRBJ2-7; D unclear. Germline V gene sequence: CDR1 SEHNR, CDR2 FQNEAQ (reference sequence). This CDR3 is 12 amino acids long. V lost 4 bases and J lost 3, with 7 bases in between.

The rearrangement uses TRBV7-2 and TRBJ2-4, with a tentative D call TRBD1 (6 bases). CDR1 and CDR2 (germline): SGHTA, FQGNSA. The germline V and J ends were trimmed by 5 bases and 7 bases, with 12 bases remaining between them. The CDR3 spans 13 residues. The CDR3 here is CASSVGQRNIQYF. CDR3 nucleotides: TGTGCCAGCAGCGTAGGACAGCGGAACATTCAGTACTTC.

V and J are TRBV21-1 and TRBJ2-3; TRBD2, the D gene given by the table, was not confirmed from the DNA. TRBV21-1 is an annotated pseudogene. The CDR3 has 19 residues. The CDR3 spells CASSKVRGLSSGRKDTQYF. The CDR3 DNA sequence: TGTGCCAGCAGCAAAGTCAGGGGCCTTTCTAGCGGGAGAAAGGATACGCAGTATTTT.

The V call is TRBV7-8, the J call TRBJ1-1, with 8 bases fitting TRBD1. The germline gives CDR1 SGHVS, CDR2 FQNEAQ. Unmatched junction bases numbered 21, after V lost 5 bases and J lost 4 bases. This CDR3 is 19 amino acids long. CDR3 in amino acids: CASSPPAFAGGARVTEAFF. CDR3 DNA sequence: TGTGCCAGCAGCCCTCCAGCATTTGCAGGGGGCGCCCGGGTCACTGAAGCTTTCTTT. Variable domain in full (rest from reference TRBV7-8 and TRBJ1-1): GAGVSQSPRYKVAKRGQDVALRCDPISGHVSLFWYQQALGQGPEFLTYFQNEAQLDKSGLPSDRFFAERPEGSVSTLKIQRTQQEDSAVYLCASSPPAFAGGARVTEAFFGQGTRLTVV.

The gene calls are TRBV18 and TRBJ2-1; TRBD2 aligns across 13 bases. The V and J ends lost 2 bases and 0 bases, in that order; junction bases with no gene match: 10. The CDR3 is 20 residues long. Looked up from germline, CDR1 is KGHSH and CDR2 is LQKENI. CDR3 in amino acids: CASSPIGLAGEAGSYNEQFF. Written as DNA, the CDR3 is TGTGCCAGCTCACCAATAGGACTAGCGGGAGAGGCGGGCTCCTACAATGAGCAGTTCTTC.

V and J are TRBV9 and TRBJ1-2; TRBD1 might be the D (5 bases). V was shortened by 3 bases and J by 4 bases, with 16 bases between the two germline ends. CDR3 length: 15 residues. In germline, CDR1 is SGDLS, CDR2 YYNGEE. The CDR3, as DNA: TGTGCCAGCAGCGCCGACCCCGGGGGTAGCTATGGCTACACCTTC. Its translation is CASSADPGGSYGYTF.

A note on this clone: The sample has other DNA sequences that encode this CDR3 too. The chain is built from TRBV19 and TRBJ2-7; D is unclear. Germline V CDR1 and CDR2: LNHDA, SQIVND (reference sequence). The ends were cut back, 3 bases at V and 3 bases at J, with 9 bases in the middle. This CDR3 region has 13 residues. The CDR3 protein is CASSILPSYEQYF. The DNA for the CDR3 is TGTGCCAGTAGTATCTTACCGAGCTACGAGCAGTACTTC.

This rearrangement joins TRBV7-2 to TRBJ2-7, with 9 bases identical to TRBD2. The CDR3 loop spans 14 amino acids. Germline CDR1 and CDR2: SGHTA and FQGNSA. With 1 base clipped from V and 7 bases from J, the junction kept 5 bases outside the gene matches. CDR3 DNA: TGTGCCAGCAGCTTAGGCGGGAGGGTGGGGGAGCAGTACTTC. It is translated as CASSLGGRVGEQYF. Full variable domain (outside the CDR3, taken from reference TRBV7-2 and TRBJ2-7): GAGVSQSPSNKVTEKGKDVELRCDPISGHTALYWYRQSLGQGLEFLIYFQGNSAPDKSGLPSDRFSAERTGGSVSTLTIQRTQQEDSAVYLCASSLGGRVGEQYFGPGTRLTVT.

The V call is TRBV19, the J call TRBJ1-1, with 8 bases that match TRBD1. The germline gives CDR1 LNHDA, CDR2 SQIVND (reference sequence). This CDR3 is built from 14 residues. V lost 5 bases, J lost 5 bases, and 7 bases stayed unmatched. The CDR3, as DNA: TGTGCCAGTAGTTCTAGGACAGGGCAGACTGAAGCTTTCTTT. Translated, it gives CASSSRTGQTEAFF.

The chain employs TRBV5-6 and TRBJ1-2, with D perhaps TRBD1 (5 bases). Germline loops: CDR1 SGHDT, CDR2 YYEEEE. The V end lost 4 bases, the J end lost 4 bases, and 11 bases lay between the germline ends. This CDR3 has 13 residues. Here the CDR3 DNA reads TGTGCCAGCAGCCCCCTCAGGGCCTATGGCTACACCTTC. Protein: CASSPLRAYGYTF.

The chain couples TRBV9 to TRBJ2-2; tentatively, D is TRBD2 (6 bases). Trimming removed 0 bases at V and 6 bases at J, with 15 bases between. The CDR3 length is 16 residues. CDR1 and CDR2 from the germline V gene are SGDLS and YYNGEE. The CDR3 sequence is CASSVGGEPPAGELFF. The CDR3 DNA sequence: TGTGCCAGCAGCGTAGGGGGGGAGCCGCCCGCCGGGGAGCTGTTTTTT.

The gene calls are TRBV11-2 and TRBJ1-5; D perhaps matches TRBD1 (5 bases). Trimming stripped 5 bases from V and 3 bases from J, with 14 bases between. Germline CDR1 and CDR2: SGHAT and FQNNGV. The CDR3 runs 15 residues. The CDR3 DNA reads TGTGCCAGCAGCAGGGGCGGGAACATCAATCAGCCCCAGCATTTT. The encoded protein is CASSRGGNINQPQHF.

The CDR3 DNA follows: TGTGCCAGCAAAACGGCAGCCTACGAGCAGTACTTC. Encoded protein: CASKTAAYEQYF. The chain combines TRBV6-5 with TRBJ2-7; D call uncertain. The V end was cut by 7 bases, the J end by 2 bases, with 9 bases between. Looked up from germline, CDR1 is MNHEY and CDR2 is SVGAGI. This CDR3 comprises 12 residues.